This TCR beta chain was identified in a study of control samples from healthy donors and cancer patients. The data were produced by immunoSEQ multiplex PCR, yet TCRdb's version contains in-frame clones alone and is incomplete. The sample includes 120,000 to 150,000 clones, around 85% of them seen just once. From germline, CDR1 is SGHRS and CDR2 YFSETQ. Trimming cost V 5 bases and J 4 bases, with 5 bases left between them. This CDR3 contains 11 residues. V gene TRBV5-1 combines with J gene TRBJ2-3; no clear D. The origin of this receptor is a woman aged 25 to 39 in good health. The specimen was blood. The DNA of the CDR3 is TGCGCCAGCAGGTGGGCAGATACGCAGTATTTT. Protein: CASRWADTQYF.